This TCR beta chain stems from a study of Ad26.COV2.S vaccination and SARS-CoV-2 variants (dated by TCRdb to the early 2020s). With regard to the full study: Vaccine-arm donors came from COV1001, a multicentre, randomized, double-blind, placebo-controlled phase I-IIa trial of Ad26.COV2.S in healthy adults. Ad26.COV2.S was given intramuscularly at 5x10^10 or 1x10^11 viral particles, as a single shot or as two shots 56 days apart. Sequencing of the TCRbeta repertoire served to evaluate the specificity and breadth of SARS-CoV-2-reactive T cell receptors following Ad26.COV2.S vaccination. A total of some 30 samples were included in the TCR-sequenced set, comprising 19 Ad26.COV2.S vaccine recipients, 5 placebo recipients and 8 SARS-CoV-2 convalescent individuals. Trial participants were randomized into five groups of five, in which low-dose or high-dose Ad26.COV2.S was given once or twice, or placebo was given on both occasions. Throughout the experiments and outcome assessment, investigators stayed blinded to trial group allocation.

Points on this clone: It lacks a known antigen. Qualities for individual bases were not recorded, and no much larger clone is one base off.

What the research found in general, with its limitations: Higher spike-specific TCR breadth was observed in Ad26.COV2.S recipients than in placebo recipients (P = 0.0014). Comparable non-spike TCR breadth was observed between vaccine and placebo recipients, consistent with only spike being contained in the vaccine. Comparing responses between vaccine doses or regimens was not something the study was powered to do. After vaccination, spike-specific CD8+ and CD4+ T cell responses were reported to show substantial breadth. It was noted by the authors that total T cell responses may have been underestimated by the TCR breadth and depth analyses.

TCRbeta CDR3 regions were sequenced with the immunoSEQ Assay. After extraction, genomic DNA underwent amplification by bias-controlled multiplex PCR, followed by high-throughput sequencing. Processing in the source paper ran as follows. To quantify the absolute abundance of each unique TCRbeta CDR3 region, sequences were collapsed and filtered. Usable DNA was measured by amplifying reference genes present in all nucleated cells, and TCRbeta template counts were normalized to that usable DNA to estimate T cell fraction. Repertoire TCRs were annotated as SARS-CoV-2-specific when V gene, CDR3 amino acid sequence and J gene were exactly matched to a known reactive TCR set. The reference SARS-CoV-2 TCR set was obtained from MIRA and was filtered for enrichment in COVID-19-positive ImmuneCODE repertoires, whereby public or cross-reactive TCRs were removed. Based on the MIRA antigens, annotated TCRs were further analysed at the level of specific ORF or position within ORF. Depth was the summed frequency of annotated unique rearrangements, while breadth was defined as annotated unique rearrangements over total unique productive rearrangements. Two-sided Wilcoxon rank-sum tests were used to compare TCR breadth between groups. This immuneACCESS table, as held by TCRdb, lists in-frame sequences with V and J called but not all clones. Of the missing ones, under half trace to an unresolved V gene in checked studies; the others have no known cause. V, J and clone size derive from that table, while D and trimming were established from the DNA sequence. In this sample the table shows about 450,000 clones, approximately 92% of which occur a single time. Approximately 2.5% of the sample is in the top ten clones.

The CDR3 sequence holds 12 residues, the cysteine and phenylalanine included. The entry retains the CDR3 DNA only, 36 bases that are in frame from base 1. From the germline V gene, CDR1 is SGHVS and CDR2 is FQNEAQ. V loses 5 bases, J loses 7 bases, and the germline ends lie 11 bases apart. The treatment or condition label of this sample denotes: 19 received Ad26.COV2.S at low or high dose, single or two shots; roughly five received placebo; per-sample allocation not given. Repertoires of vaccine and placebo recipients were sequenced from samples taken on day 63 after the first injection. Cohort 1b enrolled about two dozen adults aged 18-55 years at a single site in Boston, USA, between 29 July and 7 August 2020. Ad26.COV2.S was a replication-incompetent adenovirus type 26 vector expressing a prefusion-stabilized SARS-CoV-2 spike protein from the original Wuhan strain.

The receptor comes from a person aged 18 to 65 who received the Ad26.COV2.S COVID-19 vaccine or a placebo. The chain is encoded by TRBV7-8 joined to TRBJ2-5; the best D guess is TRBD1, with 5 bases matching. Here the sequenced sample was peripheral blood, taken in a trial of Ad26.COV2.S vaccine versus placebo. The CDR3: CASSPWGGTQYF. The DNA sequence is as follows: TGTGCCAGCAGCCCGTGGGGCGGGACCCAGTACTTC. The full variable domain, completed from the reference TRBV7-8 and TRBJ2-5 proteins outside the CDR3, reads GAGVSQSPRYKVAKRGQDVALRCDPISGHVSLFWYQQALGQGPEFLTYFQNEAQLDKSGLPSDRFFAERPEGSVSTLKIQRTQQEDSAVYLCASSPWGGTQYFGPGTRLLVL.